The rows below give T cell receptor beta chains drawn from one sample of a study of blood T cell repertoires in COVID-19. Some clones are missing from TCRdb's copy, which holds only in-frame ones; the method was immunoSEQ multiplex PCR. This table holds hundreds of thousands of clones, about nine tenths found once. Sequencing was performed on PBMCs or T cells enriched from blood (not recorded which). The receptors derive from a woman aged 40 to 49 who had recovered from COVID-19. CDR3s include the opening cysteine and the closing phenylalanine or tryptophan. The order of the fields is V gene, J gene, D gene, clone size, CDR3 protein, CDR3 DNA. A D gene is named only where the DNA matches it firmly. Clone sizes are given selectively: once, few, many, or a class where the clone is expanded.

>TRBV2|TRBJ2-7|TRBD2|.
CASTIAGEGYEQYF
TGTGCCAGCACCATAGCGGGAGAAGGGTACGAGCAGTACTTC
>TRBV9|TRBJ1-6|TRBD1|.
CASSLGQENSPLHF
TGTGCCAGCAGCCTCGGACAGGAAAATTCACCCCTCCACTTT
>TRBV2|TRBJ2-7|TRBD2|.
CASIGWTSGYEQYF
TGTGCCAGCATCGGTTGGACTAGCGGGTATGAGCAGTACTTC
>TRBV6-5|TRBJ1-4|TRBD1|.
CASSFTGVGEKLFF
TGTGCCAGCAGCTTTACAGGGGTCGGGGAAAAACTGTTTTTT
>TRBV5-6|TRBJ2-5|TRBD1|.
CASSGFGTANQETQYF
TGTGCCAGCAGCGGGTTCGGGACAGCTAACCAAGAGACCCAGTACTTC
>TRBV3-1/TRBV3-2|TRBJ2-3|TRBD2|.
CASSQQKSEREGHEYF
TGTGCCAGCAGCCAACAGAAGTCGGAACGGGAGGGCCATGAATATTTT
>TRBV9|TRBJ1-1|.|.
CASSVGTANTEAFF
TGTGCCAGCAGCGTAGGCACAGCTAACACTGAAGCTTTCTTT
>TRBV27|TRBJ1-5|.|once
CASRGPGGGNQPQHF
TGTGCCAGCAGAGGACCGGGGGGCGGCAATCAGCCCCAGCATTTT
>TRBV19|TRBJ2-1|.|.
CASSPGNEPGYDEQFF
TGTGCCAGTAGTCCTGGTAATGAACCGGGTTACGATGAGCAGTTCTTC
>TRBV5-5|TRBJ1-1|.|.
CATTVGGGVGDTEAFF
TGTGCCACTACGGTAGGGGGGGGCGTAGGAGACACTGAAGCTTTCTTT
>TRBV10-2|TRBJ2-2|.|once
CASSEASGELFF
TGCGCCAGCAGTGAGGCCAGCGGGGAGCTGTTTTTT